The 32 T cell receptor beta chains presented below share a single source sample, sequenced in a study of blood T cells in healthy people across ages. Then a second PCR, running about 7 to 11 cycles, was carried out with a sample-barcoded 5' primer and a J-beta primer mix. TCRdb itself ran the 5' RACE reads through MiXCR, one entry per CDR3 protein. The sample gives around 1.5 million distinct CDR3 sequences, about 32% of which show up once; roughly 12% is in the top ten. Material for sequencing was blood. Receptor source: a woman younger than 45 in good health.

The V call is TRBV27, the J call TRBJ2-1; D is uncertain. The germline V and J ends were trimmed by 6 bases and 9 bases, with 15 bases remaining between them. Germline V lookup: CDR1 MNHEY, CDR2 SMNVEV (reference sequence). The CDR3 extends over 13 amino acids. The CDR3 DNA follows: TGTGCCAGCAGCTTAACCAAAGATGGTGAGCAGTTCTTC. This gives the protein CASSLTKDGEQFF.

This clonotype has only a few counts. The V call is TRBV5-1, the J call TRBJ1-1, with 7 bases that match TRBD1. Germline V gives CDR1 SGHRS, CDR2 YFSETQ. With 0 bases clipped from V and 10 bases from J, the junction kept 9 bases outside the gene matches. CDR3 size: 14 residues. CDR3 sequence reads: CASSLVGRGSGAFF. CDR3 sequence (DNA): TGCGCCAGCAGCTTGGTGGGCAGGGGGTCCGGAGCTTTCTTT.

This sequence joins TRBV10-3 and TRBJ2-7; D call uncertain. The CDR3 has 12 amino acids. Germline V lookup: CDR1 ENHRY, CDR2 SYGVKD. Trimming took 10 bases from V and 1 from J, leaving 11 bases between them. The CDR3 loop reads CATQPGSYEQYF. The CDR3 region has the DNA TGTGCCACGCAGCCCGGGTCCTACGAGCAGTACTTC.

Notes on this clonotype: A clone one base away is much larger, so this may be a read error. The chain employs TRBV29-1 and TRBJ2-3; D gene ambiguous. V was clipped by 7 bases and J by 1 base, with 6 bases between them. This CDR3 is 11 amino acids long. The germline CDR1 and CDR2 sequences are SQVTM and ANQGSEA. This chain's CDR3 is CSGMGTDTQYF. In nucleotides, the CDR3 is TGCAGCGGGATGGGCACAGATACGCAGTATTTT.

V usage is TRBV4-1 and J usage is TRBJ2-7, with unresolved D. This CDR3 is 14 amino acids long. Trimming took 4 bases from V and 7 from J, leaving 17 bases between them. Germline-derived CDR1 and CDR2 are MGHRA and YSYEKL. The CDR3 DNA reads as TGCGCCAGCAGCCTCCAGAGCCTTGAGGATGAGCAGTACTTC. Protein product: CASSLQSLEDEQYF.

There are a few counts of this clonotype. The rearrangement joins TRBV7-8 to TRBJ1-1; the D gene is possibly TRBD1 (6 bases). Germline assignment: CDR1 SGHVS and CDR2 FQNEAQ. CDR3 length: 15 amino acids. Trimming took off 5 bases at V and 1 base at J, with 14 bases between the two ends. The CDR3 nucleotides read TGTGCCAGCAGCACCCACAGGGCTGGGAACACTGAAGCTTTCTTT. Protein: CASSTHRAGNTEAFF. Complete variable domain (other parts from reference TRBV7-8 and TRBJ1-1): GAGVSQSPRYKVAKRGQDVALRCDPISGHVSLFWYQQALGQGPEFLTYFQNEAQLDKSGLPSDRFFAERPEGSVSTLKIQRTQQEDSAVYLCASSTHRAGNTEAFFGQGTRLTVV.

The chain combines TRBV20-1 with TRBJ2-7; no clear D. V dropped 0 bases and J dropped 2 bases, with 14 bases sitting between them. The CDR3 has 15 amino acids. Per the germline V gene, CDR1 is DFQATT and CDR2 is SNEGSKA (reference sequence). The CDR3 protein is CSARDGTLETYEQYF. Here the CDR3 DNA reads TGCAGTGCTAGAGATGGTACGCTAGAGACCTACGAGCAGTACTTC.

This chain joins TRBV12-3 or TRBV12-4 and TRBJ1-5; D unresolved. The CDR3 is 15 amino acids. Between the trimmed V and J ends, which lost 6 bases and 3 bases, there was a span of 15 bases. CDR3 protein: CASSLLDTFNQPQHF. CDR3 DNA: TGTGCCAGCAGCCTCTTAGACACTTTCAATCAGCCCCAGCATTTT.

This clonotype has a count of ten or more. This sequence joins TRBV11-1 and TRBJ2-7; 14 nucleotides align to TRBD2. CDR3 size: 17 residues. Losses at the gene ends were 4 bases for V and 2 bases for J; bases not matched to a gene: 7. The V gene's germline CDR1 is SGHAT and CDR2 FQDESV (reference sequence). In DNA form, the CDR3 reads TGTGCCAGCAGCTCCGGACTAGCGGGAGGTAACCCCTACGAGCAGTACTTC. Amino acids: CASSSGLAGGNPYEQYF.

This chain links TRBV11-2 with TRBJ1-2; D ambiguous. This CDR3 comprises 14 residues. Trimming stripped 3 bases from V and 8 bases from J, with 16 bases between. Germline CDR1 is SGHAT and CDR2 is FQNNGV. In DNA, the CDR3 is TGTGCCAGCAGCTTGAGGATAGGGCAGTACGGCTACACCTTC. Its protein product is CASSLRIGQYGYTF.

This rearrangement joins TRBV5-1 to TRBJ2-3; possibly TRBD1 for D (5 bases). V was shortened by 2 bases and J by 1 base, with 11 bases between the two germline ends. The CDR3 runs 15 residues. Germline V gene data show CDR1 as SGHRS and CDR2 as YFSETQ. CDR3 protein: CASSFSGFGTDTQYF. For the CDR3, the DNA is TGCGCCAGCAGCTTTTCAGGGTTTGGCACAGATACGCAGTATTTT.

In this sample, this clonotype turned up a few times. V usage is TRBV28 and J usage is TRBJ2-7; no reliable D call. V shed 5 bases and J shed 1 base, with 12 bases lying between them. Per germline, CDR1 MDHEN and CDR2 SYDVKM. The CDR3 runs 14 residues. The CDR3 DNA is TGTGCCAGCAGTCCAAACCCCGGTTCCTACGAGCAGTACTTC. As protein: CASSPNPGSYEQYF.

The chain carries TRBV4-1 and TRBJ2-7; 8 bases map to TRBD1. The DNA matches TRBJ2-5 better at its end, which makes the J call doubtful. The CDR3 is made up of 15 amino acids. Germline assignment: CDR1 MGHRA and CDR2 YSYEKL. In DNA form, the CDR3 reads TGCGCCAGCAGCCAAGGGACAGGGAAGGGAGAGACCCAGTACTTC. Its protein is CASSQGTGKGETQYF.

This clonotype has a handful of counts. The CDR3 nucleotides read TGTGCCAGCAGCACAACCGGGTTTGCCAATGAGCAGTTCTTC. Amino acid sequence: CASSTTGFANEQFF. The chain recombines TRBV7-3 with TRBJ2-1, with D unresolved. Per the germline V gene, CDR1 is SGHTA and CDR2 is FQGTGA. The V gene lost 5 bases and the J gene lost 6 bases, with 14 bases spanning the gap. There are 14 residues in the CDR3.

The sample holds a few counts of this clonotype. The chain uses TRBV5-1 and TRBJ2-1; D is ambiguous. The CDR3 has 12 amino acids. Per germline, CDR1 SGHRS and CDR2 YFSETQ. V gave up 0 bases and J gave up 8 bases, with 6 bases separating them. As DNA, the CDR3 is TGCGCCAGCAGCTTGGTGGGTTATGAGCAGTTCTTC. As protein: CASSLVGYEQFF.

The chain carries TRBV6-5 and TRBJ2-1; D gene ambiguous. Trimming pared 0 bases from V and 0 bases from J, leaving 12 bases between. The CDR3 is made up of 17 amino acids. The germline V gene has CDR1 MNHEY and CDR2 SVGAGI. This chain's CDR3 is CASSYSSSYNSYNEQFF. CDR3 nucleotide sequence: TGTGCCAGCAGTTACTCGAGTTCGTACAACTCCTACAATGAGCAGTTCTTC.

To note about this clonotype: One end of the junction fails to match germline, which may point to a read error. The CDR3 reads CTSSRTGEWYNEQFF. CDR3 in DNA: TGTACCAGCAGCCGTACAGGGGAGTGGTACAATGAGCAGTTCTTC. The genes are TRBV14 and TRBJ2-1; 7 bases are shared with TRBD1. The CDR3 runs to 15 residues. CDR1 and CDR2 (germline): SGHDN, FVKESK.

The sample holds a few counts of this clonotype. The CDR3 bases are TGTGCCAGCAGCTCACCGGGACAGGGAGGCCCGGAGACCCAGTACTTC. It translates to CASSSPGQGGPETQYF. The chain has TRBV5-4 and TRBJ2-5, with 9 bases matching TRBD1. The germline V gene has CDR1 SGHNT and CDR2 YYREEE (reference sequence). The CDR3 is 16 amino acids. V trimming: 3 bases; J trimming: 5 bases; junction bases outside the gene matches: 11.

Remarks on this clonotype: The junction shows a germline mismatch at one end, possibly a read error. This chain links TRBV7-2 with TRBJ1-1; TRBD1 might be the D (6 bases). The germline V gene has CDR1 SGHTA and CDR2 FQGNSA. This CDR3 comprises 16 residues. In nucleotides, the CDR3 is TGTGCCAGCAGCACCCGAGGGGGGCTTGGGAACACTGATGCTTTCTTT. Residues: CASSTRGGLGNTDAFF.

As regards this clonotype: Mismatch with germline at one junction end may stem from a read error. This chain joins TRBV7-9 and TRBJ1-2; D gene uncertain. There are 14 residues in the CDR3. From germline, CDR1 is SEHNR and CDR2 FQNEAQ (reference sequence). The CDR3 DNA follows: TGTGCCAGCAGCTTAATTTCGGAGAACTCTGGCTACACCTTC. Protein product: CASSLISENSGYTF.

The V gene is TRBV7-2, the J gene TRBJ1-2; D remains ambiguous. Germline loops: CDR1 SGHTA, CDR2 FQGNSA. CDR3 length equals 17 residues. Trimming left V 2 bases short and J 4 bases short, with 20 bases between. The CDR3, as DNA: TGTGCCAGCAGCTTAAGTTTGAGCAGAACAAGCCCCTATGGCTACACCTTC. Translated, it gives CASSLSLSRTSPYGYTF.

Only a few counts were recorded for this clonotype. The chain links TRBV14 to TRBJ2-6, with D unresolved. CDR3 size: 17 residues. The germline gives CDR1 SGHDN, CDR2 FVKESK. Trimming pared 1 base from V and 0 bases from J, leaving 10 bases between. The CDR3 loop reads CASSQVIHYSGANVLTF. CDR3 DNA: TGTGCCAGCAGCCAAGTGATCCACTACTCTGGGGCCAACGTCCTGACTTTC.

This clonotype was seen only a few times. V is TRBV20-1 and J is TRBJ1-1; tentatively, D is TRBD1 (5 bases). The CDR3 is made up of 12 amino acids. CDR1 is DFQATT and CDR2 is SNEGSKA in the germline V gene (reference sequence). Trimming took off 6 bases at V and 7 bases at J, with 15 bases between the two ends. Here the CDR3 reads CSALRDAGEAFF. CDR3 bases: TGCAGTGCACTCCGGGACGCTGGTGAAGCTTTCTTT.

The gene calls are TRBV7-9 and TRBJ2-7, with a weak D call TRBD1 (6 bases). V lost 2 bases and J 6 bases, leaving 14 bases between the germline ends. Per the germline V gene, CDR1 is SEHNR and CDR2 is FQNEAQ (reference sequence). The CDR3 contains 14 residues. The CDR3 loop reads CASSLIYRESEQYF. The CDR3 DNA sequence: TGTGCCAGCAGCTTAATTTACAGGGAGAGCGAGCAGTACTTC.

The V gene is TRBV9, the J gene TRBJ2-5; 9 nucleotides align to TRBD1. With the DNA end fitting TRBJ2-7 better, the J assignment may be wrong. Germline V gene lookup returns CDR1 SGDLS and CDR2 YYNGEE. The CDR3 totals 15 residues. This chain's CDR3 is CASNRSPGTGNEQYF. The CDR3 DNA reads TGTGCCAGCAACCGGAGCCCCGGGACAGGGAACGAGCAGTACTTC.

The chain uses TRBV4-1 and TRBJ1-4, with TRBD1 matching over 7 bases. Germline V gene data show CDR1 as MGHRA and CDR2 as YSYEKL. The CDR3 consists of 16 residues. Trimming removed 4 bases from V and 5 bases from J; junction bases left unmatched: 10. The CDR3 DNA follows: TGCGCCAGCAGCCTACGGTCGGGGACAGAGAATGAAAAACTGTTTTTT. The encoded protein is CASSLRSGTENEKLFF.

This sequence joins TRBV7-3 and TRBJ2-1; 10 bases map to TRBD2. Trimming took 5 bases from V and 4 from J; bases not matched to a gene: 17. The V gene's germline CDR1 is SGHTA and CDR2 FQGTGA. The CDR3 has 19 amino acids. CDR3 residues: CASSPLRVAGGLPYNEQFF. The CDR3 nucleotides are TGTGCCAGCAGCCCCCTCCGGGTAGCGGGGGGCCTCCCTTACAATGAGCAGTTCTTC.

Of note for this clonotype: Germline and junction disagree at one end, which may indicate a read error. This sequence joins TRBV29-1 and TRBJ2-4; D possibly corresponds to TRBD2 (7 bases). The CDR3 is 14 residues long. Germline CDR1 is SQVTM and CDR2 is ANQGSEA. CDR3 sequence: CSVEDPAGRDIQDF. The CDR3 coding sequence is TGCAGCGTTGAAGACCCAGCGGGAAGGGACATTCAGGACTTC. The full variable domain, in which reference TRBV29-1 and TRBJ2-4 provide the parts outside the CDR3, is SAVISQKPSRDICQRGTSLTIQCQVDSQVTMMFWYRQQPGQSLTLIATANQGSEATYESGFVIDKFPISRPNLTFSTLTVSNMSPEDSSIYLCSVEDPAGRDIQDFGAGTRLSVL.

The rearrangement uses TRBV3-1 and TRBJ2-7, with 8 nucleotides matching TRBD2. Germline V lookup: CDR1 LGHDT, CDR2 YNNKEL (reference sequence). The CDR3 has 15 amino acids. Trimming took 5 bases from V and 2 from J; bases not matched to a gene: 8. The CDR3 spells CASSNTLAEPYEQYF. DNA of the CDR3: TGTGCCAGCAGCAACACACTAGCGGAGCCCTACGAGCAGTACTTC.

Only a few counts were recorded for this clonotype. The chain uses TRBV29-1 and TRBJ1-2; D call uncertain. This CDR3 is 13 amino acids long. V lost 3 bases and J lost 4, with 12 bases in between. The germline gives CDR1 SQVTM, CDR2 ANQGSEA. The CDR3 DNA reads TGCAGCGTTGAGCGTGTCAGATCCTATGGCTACACCTTC. Its protein is CSVERVRSYGYTF.

The rearrangement links TRBV10-3 to TRBJ1-5, with 8 positions matching TRBD1. The CDR3 contains 15 residues. With V trimmed by 8 bases and J by 0 bases, 6 bases remained unmatched. Looked up from germline, CDR1 is ENHRY and CDR2 is SYGVKD. This CDR3 reads CAIRQGPYSNQPQHF. DNA for the CDR3: TGTGCCATCCGACAGGGGCCCTATAGCAATCAGCCCCAGCATTTT.

This chain links TRBV4-1 with TRBJ1-2, with D hard to call. This CDR3 region has 16 residues. Germline assignment: CDR1 MGHRA and CDR2 YSYEKL. Trimming left V 0 bases short and J 0 bases short, with 11 bases between. The CDR3, as DNA: TGCGCCAGCAGCCAAGACCCCCGGGCTCCTAACTATGGCTACACCTTC. It codes for CASSQDPRAPNYGYTF.